Following are 3 T cell receptor beta chains from one sample sequenced in a study of OX40 agonist ivuxolimab in advanced cancers. The method was immunoSEQ multiplex PCR; TCRdb's version includes in-frame clones alone and lacks a portion of them. Among about 22,000 clones, 85% to 90% were seen once, and the ten largest hold roughly 30%. Sequenced material: CD4+ or CD8+ T cells sorted from blood, taken in a trial of the OX40 agonist ivuxolimab. These receptors were taken from an adult with an advanced solid tumor such as melanoma, head and neck, liver or kidney cancer.

The V call is TRBV9, the J call TRBJ2-1, with TRBD2 identical over 11 bases. The CDR3 consists of 18 residues. The germline gives CDR1 SGDLS, CDR2 YYNGEE. The ends lost 0 bases at V and 9 bases at J; junction bases unmatched: 14. The chain's CDR3 is CASSVEIGTSGPAAEQFF. As DNA, the CDR3 is TGTGCCAGCAGCGTAGAGATTGGGACTAGCGGCCCCGCGGCTGAGCAGTTCTTC.

The V call is TRBV7-8, the J call TRBJ1-1; TRBD1 matches 10 bases. The germline gives CDR1 SGHVS, CDR2 FQNEAQ. V dropped 4 bases and J dropped 3; count of bases not matched to a gene: 11. The CDR3 covers 17 residues. This chain's CDR3 is CASSSLIRDRGDTEAFF. In nucleotides, the CDR3 is TGTGCCAGCAGCTCACTAATTCGGGACAGGGGTGACACTGAAGCTTTCTTT. The entire variable domain, with the rest obtained from reference TRBV7-8 and TRBJ1-1, is as follows: GAGVSQSPRYKVAKRGQDVALRCDPISGHVSLFWYQQALGQGPEFLTYFQNEAQLDKSGLPSDRFFAERPEGSVSTLKIQRTQQEDSAVYLCASSSLIRDRGDTEAFFGQGTRLTVV.

The chain couples TRBV6-6 to TRBJ1-5, with TRBD1 matching over 7 bases. CDR3 length: 16 residues. Germline V gene data show CDR1 as MNHNY and CDR2 as SVGAGI (reference sequence). The junction had 10 bases not matched to a gene; V was cut back by 5 bases and J by 3 bases. CDR3 nucleotide sequence: TGTGCCAGCAGTGGGGACAGATCCCAATTCAATCAGCCCCAGCATTTT. It yields the protein CASSGDRSQFNQPQHF.